These T cell receptor beta chains were read from a single sample in a study of T cells in Graves' hyperthyroidism and ophthalmopathy. Each CDR3 protein is one row after TCRdb ran MiXCR on the multiplex PCR reads. The profile covers hundreds of thousands of distinct CDR3 sequences, with 15% appearing a single time and 32% taken by the ten largest. The sequenced sample consisted of blood. The receptors were sampled from a woman in her 30s with Graves' hyperthyroidism. The CDR3 runs from the conserved cysteine through the conserved F or W. D genes are given only for firm matches. Where a row states a size, it is once, few, many or the class of an expanded clone; other rows omit it.

cdr3_aa: CASSPGDRGQPQHF
cdr3_nt: TGTGCCAGCTCACCGGGTGACAGGGGTCAGCCCCAGCATTTT
d_call: TRBD1
j_call: TRBJ1-5
clone_size: -
v_call: TRBV18

cdr3_aa: CASSLTQDLSYEQYF
cdr3_nt: TGTGCCAGCAGCTTAACCCAGGACCTTTCCTACGAGCAGTACTTC
d_call: -
j_call: TRBJ2-7
clone_size: few
v_call: TRBV7-2

cdr3_aa: CASRKGYEQYF
cdr3_nt: TGTGCCAGCAGGAAGGGTTACGAGCAGTACTTC
d_call: -
j_call: TRBJ2-7
clone_size: -
v_call: TRBV2

cdr3_aa: CSVGGYTDTQYF
cdr3_nt: TGCAGCGTTGGTGGGTACACAGATACGCAGTATTTT
d_call: -
j_call: TRBJ2-3
clone_size: -
v_call: TRBV29-1

cdr3_aa: CSAPGSLEKLFF
cdr3_nt: TGCAGTGCCCCAGGGTCGTTGGAAAAACTGTTTTTT
d_call: -
j_call: TRBJ1-4
clone_size: many
v_call: TRBV20-1

cdr3_aa: CAISESATADTGELFF
cdr3_nt: TGTGCCATCAGTGAGTCGGCGACAGCTGACACCGGGGAGCTGTTTTTT
d_call: -
j_call: TRBJ2-2
clone_size: many
v_call: TRBV10-3

cdr3_aa: CASSSRSSYEQYF
cdr3_nt: TGTGCCAGCAGTTCCAGGAGCTCCTACGAGCAGTACTTC
d_call: -
j_call: TRBJ2-7
clone_size: many
v_call: TRBV28

cdr3_aa: CASSLRGRQPDTQYF
cdr3_nt: TGTGCCAGCAGCTTACGGGGCAGACAACCAGATACGCAGTATTTT
d_call: -
j_call: TRBJ2-3
clone_size: many
v_call: TRBV5-5

cdr3_aa: CASLTGTGSYNEQFF
cdr3_nt: TGTGCCAGCCTCACCGGGACAGGGTCCTACAATGAGCAGTTCTTC
d_call: TRBD1
j_call: TRBJ2-1
clone_size: -
v_call: TRBV3-1

cdr3_aa: CASSARAGGEYEQYF
cdr3_nt: TGTGCCAGTAGTGCCCGGGCGGGAGGCGAGTACGAGCAGTACTTC
d_call: TRBD2
j_call: TRBJ2-7
clone_size: -
v_call: TRBV19

cdr3_aa: CGGLAGGKDTQYF
cdr3_nt: TGCGGCGGGCTAGCGGGAGGTAAAGATACGCAGTATTTT
d_call: TRBD2
j_call: TRBJ2-3
clone_size: -
v_call: TRBV20-1

cdr3_aa: CASSLGGAGSYNEQFF
cdr3_nt: TGTGCCAGCAGTCTGGGGGGGGCGGGCTCCTACAATGAGCAGTTCTTC
d_call: -
j_call: TRBJ2-1
clone_size: -
v_call: TRBV28

cdr3_aa: CASSLWQGEREGTEAFF
cdr3_nt: TGTGCCAGCAGTTTATGGCAGGGTGAAAGAGAAGGCACTGAAGCCTTCTTT
d_call: -
j_call: TRBJ1-1
clone_size: few
v_call: TRBV28

cdr3_aa: CASSYSPHGTRTLDEQFF
cdr3_nt: TGTGCCAGCAGTTACTCGCCTCACGGGACTAGGACTTTGGATGAGCAGTTCTTC
d_call: TRBD2
j_call: TRBJ2-1
clone_size: many
v_call: TRBV6-5

cdr3_aa: CASSRGTNYEQYF
cdr3_nt: TGTGCCAGCAGCCGAGGGACTAACTACGAGCAGTACTTC
d_call: TRBD2
j_call: TRBJ2-7
clone_size: many
v_call: TRBV7-3

cdr3_aa: CASSFEGYTEAFF
cdr3_nt: TGTGCCAGCAGTTTCGAGGGATACACTGAAGCTTTCTTT
d_call: -
j_call: TRBJ1-1
clone_size: many
v_call: TRBV12-3/TRBV12-4

cdr3_aa: CSVEDRIYYGYTF
cdr3_nt: TGCAGCGTTGAAGACAGGATATACTATGGCTACACCTTC
d_call: -
j_call: TRBJ1-2
clone_size: -
v_call: TRBV29-1

cdr3_aa: CSARVQGVTYEQYF
cdr3_nt: TGCAGTGCTAGAGTTCAGGGGGTAACCTACGAGCAGTACTTC
d_call: TRBD1
j_call: TRBJ2-7
clone_size: -
v_call: TRBV20-1

cdr3_aa: CSARTGFDYTF
cdr3_nt: TGCAGTGCTAGAACAGGGTTTGACTACACCTTC
d_call: -
j_call: TRBJ1-2
clone_size: -
v_call: TRBV20-1

cdr3_aa: CASSLSGGSTTQYF
cdr3_nt: TGTGCCAGCAGCTTATCGGGCGGGAGTACTACGCAGTATTTT
d_call: TRBD2
j_call: TRBJ2-3
clone_size: many
v_call: TRBV11-3

cdr3_aa: CASSFGQSYEQYF
cdr3_nt: TGTGCCAGCAGCTTTGGACAGTCCTACGAGCAGTACTTC
d_call: -
j_call: TRBJ2-7
clone_size: many
v_call: TRBV7-9

cdr3_aa: CASSQVSGPSYNEQFF
cdr3_nt: TGCGCCAGCAGCCAAGTCAGCGGTCCCTCCTACAATGAGCAGTTCTTC
d_call: -
j_call: TRBJ2-1
clone_size: -
v_call: TRBV4-1

cdr3_aa: CASSVTSGRANEQFF
cdr3_nt: TGTGCCAGCAGCGTAACTAGCGGGAGGGCCAATGAGCAGTTCTTC
d_call: TRBD2
j_call: TRBJ2-1
clone_size: many
v_call: TRBV9

cdr3_aa: CASSDRRYNEQSF
cdr3_nt: TGTGCCAGCAGTGATCGCCGGTACAATGAGCAGTCCTTC
d_call: -
j_call: TRBJ2-1
clone_size: -
v_call: TRBV6-1

cdr3_aa: CSGSPDRVNQPQHF
cdr3_nt: TGCAGTGGCTCGCCGGACAGGGTCAATCAGCCCCAGCATTTT
d_call: TRBD1
j_call: TRBJ1-5
clone_size: -
v_call: TRBV20-1

cdr3_aa: CASSEVPNTGSAQHF
cdr3_nt: TGTGCCAGCAGTGAAGTTCCGAATACAGGGTCTGCCCAGCATTTT
d_call: -
j_call: TRBJ1-5
clone_size: -
v_call: TRBV2

cdr3_aa: CASSSGTGNLGNEQFF
cdr3_nt: TGCGCCAGCAGCTCCGGGACAGGGAACTTGGGCAATGAGCAGTTCTTC
d_call: TRBD1
j_call: TRBJ2-1
clone_size: few
v_call: TRBV5-1

cdr3_aa: CASSLAAGEYEQYF
cdr3_nt: TGCGCCAGCAGCTTGGCGGCAGGGGAATACGAGCAGTACTTC
d_call: -
j_call: TRBJ2-7
clone_size: -
v_call: TRBV5-1

cdr3_aa: CSARDPVGTATYEQYF
cdr3_nt: TGCAGTGCTAGAGATCCAGTGGGGACAGCAACCTACGAGCAGTACTTC
d_call: TRBD1
j_call: TRBJ2-7
clone_size: few
v_call: TRBV20-1

cdr3_aa: CSAPRGISGTPLHF
cdr3_nt: TGCAGTGCCCCGAGGGGGATCTCAGGGACACCCCTCCACTTT
d_call: -
j_call: TRBJ1-6
clone_size: -
v_call: TRBV20-1

cdr3_aa: CASSYTGFYNSPLHF
cdr3_nt: TGTGCCAGCAGTTACACAGGGTTCTATAATTCACCCCTCCACTTT
d_call: -
j_call: TRBJ1-6
clone_size: many
v_call: TRBV28

cdr3_aa: CASSRSLLREDSYEQYF
cdr3_nt: TGTGCCAGCAGCCGTTCACTCCTGCGGGAGGATTCCTACGAGCAGTACTTC
d_call: TRBD2
j_call: TRBJ2-7
clone_size: many
v_call: TRBV7-9

cdr3_aa: CATSVRGSAGYEQYF
cdr3_nt: TGTGCCACCAGTGTGCGCGGGAGTGCAGGATACGAGCAGTACTTC
d_call: TRBD2
j_call: TRBJ2-7
clone_size: few
v_call: TRBV24-1

cdr3_aa: CASSANSGANVLTF
cdr3_nt: TGTGCCAGTAGTGCGAACTCTGGGGCCAACGTCCTGACTTTC
d_call: -
j_call: TRBJ2-6
clone_size: -
v_call: TRBV19

cdr3_aa: CASSQTTGISYEQYF
cdr3_nt: TGCGCCAGCAGCCAGACGACAGGGATCTCCTACGAGCAGTACTTC
d_call: TRBD1
j_call: TRBJ2-7
clone_size: few
v_call: TRBV4-1

cdr3_aa: CASSIATQWETQYF
cdr3_nt: TGTGCCAGTAGTATAGCGACTCAGTGGGAGACCCAGTACTTC
d_call: -
j_call: TRBJ2-5
clone_size: -
v_call: TRBV19

cdr3_aa: CASRIGGSSYNEQFF
cdr3_nt: TGTGCCAGCAGGATAGGCGGGAGCTCCTACAATGAGCAGTTCTTC
d_call: TRBD2
j_call: TRBJ2-1
clone_size: -
v_call: TRBV28

cdr3_aa: CASSQLDWRNEQFF
cdr3_nt: TGTGCCAGCAGCCAATTGGATTGGCGCAATGAGCAGTTCTTC
d_call: -
j_call: TRBJ2-1
clone_size: many
v_call: TRBV3-1

cdr3_aa: CASSLLQEGRAEAFF
cdr3_nt: TGTGCCAGCAGTTTACTGCAGGAGGGACGGGCTGAAGCTTTCTTT
d_call: -
j_call: TRBJ1-1
clone_size: many
v_call: TRBV12-3/TRBV12-4

cdr3_aa: CSADHPGRTNQPQHF
cdr3_nt: TGCAGTGCCGACCACCCCGGACGGACCAATCAGCCCCAGCATTTT
d_call: -
j_call: TRBJ1-5
clone_size: many
v_call: TRBV20-1

cdr3_aa: CASSRNGLAGSETQYF
cdr3_nt: TGTGCCAGCAGCCGGAACGGACTAGCGGGATCAGAGACCCAGTACTTC
d_call: TRBD2
j_call: TRBJ2-5
clone_size: many
v_call: TRBV3-1

cdr3_aa: CARGGFLLIETQYF
cdr3_nt: TGTGCCAGGGGGGGTTTCCTACTGATAGAGACCCAGTACTTC
d_call: -
j_call: TRBJ2-5
clone_size: many
v_call: TRBV28

cdr3_aa: CASSLSHSTYEQYF
cdr3_nt: TGTGCCAGCAGCTTAAGCCACAGTACCTACGAGCAGTACTTC
d_call: -
j_call: TRBJ2-7
clone_size: many
v_call: TRBV11-2

cdr3_aa: CSATPLQSGQYF
cdr3_nt: TGCAGTGCTACTCCCCTTCAGTCGGGGCAGTACTTC
d_call: -
j_call: TRBJ2-7
clone_size: -
v_call: TRBV20-1

cdr3_aa: CASSQTGEKLFF
cdr3_nt: TGTGCCAGCAGCCAGACCGGTGAAAAACTGTTTTTT
d_call: -
j_call: TRBJ1-4
clone_size: many
v_call: TRBV3-1

cdr3_aa: CASSLFDGNTEAFF
cdr3_nt: TGTGCCAGCAGTTTATTTGACGGGAACACTGAAGCTTTCTTT
d_call: -
j_call: TRBJ1-1
clone_size: few
v_call: TRBV27

cdr3_aa: CAWGNRGQETQYF
cdr3_nt: TGTGCCTGGGGCAACAGGGGGCAGGAGACCCAGTACTTC
d_call: TRBD1
j_call: TRBJ2-5
clone_size: many
v_call: TRBV30

cdr3_aa: CASSLVTGELAEQFF
cdr3_nt: TGTGCCAGCAGCTTAGTGACAGGGGAGCTCGCTGAGCAGTTCTTC
d_call: TRBD1
j_call: TRBJ2-1
clone_size: many
v_call: TRBV7-2

cdr3_aa: CASSSTGTGGKDEQFF
cdr3_nt: TGTGCCAGCAGTTCGACCGGGACAGGGGGCAAGGATGAGCAGTTCTTC
d_call: TRBD1
j_call: TRBJ2-1
clone_size: -
v_call: TRBV28

cdr3_aa: CASSLAAGLDLYGYTF
cdr3_nt: TGTGCCAGCAGCTTAGCGGCGGGCTTAGATCTCTATGGCTACACCTTC
d_call: -
j_call: TRBJ1-2
clone_size: many
v_call: TRBV7-2

cdr3_aa: CASSLEGDYGYTF
cdr3_nt: TGCGCCAGCAGCTTGGAGGGAGACTATGGCTACACCTTC
d_call: -
j_call: TRBJ1-2
clone_size: many
v_call: TRBV5-1

cdr3_aa: CASSVQGLNTEAFF
cdr3_nt: TGTGCCAGCAGTGTGCAGGGATTGAACACTGAAGCTTTCTTT
d_call: -
j_call: TRBJ1-1
clone_size: many
v_call: TRBV2

cdr3_aa: CAISESRPVGVQHF
cdr3_nt: TGTGCCATCAGTGAGTCGAGGCCGGTCGGTGTCCAGCATTTT
d_call: -
j_call: TRBJ1-5
clone_size: -
v_call: TRBV10-3